The rows below give T cell receptor beta chains drawn from one sample of a study of cytomegalovirus exposure and HLA in healthy donors. Sequencing used immunoSEQ multiplex PCR; TCRdb keeps in-frame clones, though not all of them. The sample has 150,000 to 200,000 clones, about 90% seen once. Sequenced sample: PBMCs. The source of these receptors is a woman between 18 and 30 years old in good health and CMV-seropositive. Each CDR3 is given with its conserved first and last residue. The order of the fields is J gene, D gene, clone size, V gene, CDR3 DNA, CDR3 protein. D genes are given only for firm matches. Size tells how often a clone was seen (once, few, many) or the class of an expanded clone, and some rows leave it out.

TRBJ1-1	TRBD1	once	TRBV30	TGTGCCTGGAGTGTACGGGCTGCGGGCAGGGGGCGTTTCACTGAAGCTTTCTTT	CAWSVRAAGRGRFTEAFF
TRBJ2-1	TRBD2	-	TRBV5-1	TGCGCCAGCAGCTTGAGGTCGGGAGGCCCCCATGAGCAGTTCTTC	CASSLRSGGPHEQFF
TRBJ1-2	TRBD1	-	TRBV14	TGTGCCAGCAGCCGGACAGGACAGGCCTATGGCTACACCTTC	CASSRTGQAYGYTF
TRBJ1-4	TRBD1	-	TRBV7-8	TGTGCCAGCAGACCCGGGACAGGCGAACTTAATGAAAAACTGTTTTTT	CASRPGTGELNEKLFF
TRBJ2-1	TRBD2	-	TRBV7-9	TGTGCCAGCAGCCCTCCTAGCGGGGGGGCTTTCCGGTACAATGAGCAGTTCTTC	CASSPPSGGAFRYNEQFF
TRBJ1-5	-	-	TRBV27	TGTGCCAGCAGTTCCTCCGGGACTCAGAGCAATCAGCCCCAGCATTTT	CASSSSGTQSNQPQHF
TRBJ2-3	TRBD2	few	TRBV11-3	TGTGCCAGCAGCCGGCGGGGGGGCCTAGATACGCAGTATTTT	CASSRRGGLDTQYF
TRBJ2-5	TRBD1	-	TRBV15	TGTGCCACCAGCGGTAACAGGGGCGCTCAAGGGACCCAGTACTTC	CATSGNRGAQGTQYF
TRBJ2-5	TRBD1	-	TRBV7-9	TGTGCCAGCAGCTTAGGAAGGGGGCTCACGGAGACCCAGTACTTC	CASSLGRGLTETQYF
TRBJ1-5	TRBD1	-	TRBV4-2	TGTGCCAGCAGCGATTTTACGGGACAGGCAATACAGCCCCAGCATTTT	CASSDFTGQAIQPQHF
TRBJ2-1	TRBD2	-	TRBV25-1	TGTGCCAGCAGTGATCGACCGACTAGCGGACACAATGAGCAGTTCTTC	CASSDRPTSGHNEQFF
TRBJ1-4	-	-	TRBV27	TGTGCCAGCAGCTCAATAACAGGGTCTAATGAAAAACTGTTTTTT	CASSSITGSNEKLFF
TRBJ2-1	-	-	TRBV5-5	TGTGCCAGCAGTGGATCGGGTGAGCAGTTCTTC	CASSGSGEQFF
TRBJ2-1	-	-	TRBV4-3	TGCGCCAGCAGCCAAGAAAGGAGACTAGGAAACAATGAGCAGTTCTTC	CASSQERRLGNNEQFF
TRBJ2-3	-	-	TRBV5-6	TGTGCCAGCAGCTTGGTTACAGGACGCACAGATACGCAGTATTTT	CASSLVTGRTDTQYF
TRBJ2-3	TRBD1	-	TRBV5-6	TGTGCCAGCAGCCAAGGACAGGCCACAGATACGCAGTATTTT	CASSQGQATDTQYF
TRBJ1-2	-	once	TRBV7-9	TGTGCCAGCAGCTTAGGACCGGGGTACTATGGCTACACCTTC	CASSLGPGYYGYTF
TRBJ2-7	TRBD2	-	TRBV7-2	TGTGCCAGCAGCGCGGGACTAGCGGGGGCCCGGGGCGAGCAGTACTTC	CASSAGLAGARGEQYF
TRBJ2-1	-	-	TRBV5-5	TGTGCCAGCAGCTTTTTTCCGGATGAGCAGTTCTTC	CASSFFPDEQFF
TRBJ1-1	-	-	TRBV10-3	TGTGCCTTAAGGGGGGGGCTGGGCACTGAAGCTTTCTTT	CALRGGLGTEAFF
TRBJ2-5	-	-	TRBV4-1	TGCGCCAGCAGCCTACCCGGGGGGCAGACCCAGTACTTC	CASSLPGGQTQYF
TRBJ1-5	-	-	TRBV7-2	TGTGCCAGCAGCCCAGAGAGGGCGGGAAATCAGCCCCAGCATTTT	CASSPERAGNQPQHF
TRBJ2-7	-	few	TRBV4-3	TGCGCCAGCAGCCCTTCTGCAAGGGGTGGGACCTACGAGCAGTACTTC	CASSPSARGGTYEQYF
TRBJ2-3	-	-	TRBV2	TGTGCCAGCAGAGAACAGGGTCCCCGCACAGATACGCAGTATTTT	CASREQGPRTDTQYF
TRBJ1-1	TRBD1	once	TRBV6-1	TGTGCCAGCAGGGGGACAGGGGGTATAACTGAAGCTTTCTTT	CASRGTGGITEAFF
TRBJ2-7	TRBD1	-	TRBV29-1	TGCAGCGTTGAGACAGGGGTCTACGAGCAGTACTTC	CSVETGVYEQYF
TRBJ2-5	TRBD2	-	TRBV2	TGTGCCAGCAGAGAGGGACTAGCCGTAGAGACCCAGTACTTC	CASREGLAVETQYF
TRBJ2-1	-	-	TRBV6-5	TGTGCCAGCAGTTACTCGCCCCTTGGCTCCCTGGAGGTCTTC	CASSYSPLGSLEVF
TRBJ2-7	-	-	TRBV18	TGTGCCAGCTCACCCGGGAACAGGGACTCCTACGAGCAGTACTTC	CASSPGNRDSYEQYF
TRBJ2-1	-	-	TRBV6-6	TGTGCCAGCGCGGTAGCGCCCCCTAATTACAATGAGCAGTTCTTC	CASAVAPPNYNEQFF
TRBJ1-2	TRBD1	-	TRBV7-8	TGTGCCAGCAGCTCGGGACAGGGGGATGGCTACACCTTC	CASSSGQGDGYTF
TRBJ2-6	TRBD2	-	TRBV19	TGTGCCAGTAGTAGCGGGAGTTACGGGGCCAACGTCCTGACTTTC	CASSSGSYGANVLTF
TRBJ1-1	TRBD1	-	TRBV6-5	TGTGCCAGCAGCTTGACAGGGGGCCGGATTGAAGCTTTCTTT	CASSLTGGRIEAFF
TRBJ1-2	-	-	TRBV4-2	TGTGCCAGCAGCCAGGACCCTGGGACTCCTCACCGGGGCTACACCTTC	CASSQDPGTPHRGYTF